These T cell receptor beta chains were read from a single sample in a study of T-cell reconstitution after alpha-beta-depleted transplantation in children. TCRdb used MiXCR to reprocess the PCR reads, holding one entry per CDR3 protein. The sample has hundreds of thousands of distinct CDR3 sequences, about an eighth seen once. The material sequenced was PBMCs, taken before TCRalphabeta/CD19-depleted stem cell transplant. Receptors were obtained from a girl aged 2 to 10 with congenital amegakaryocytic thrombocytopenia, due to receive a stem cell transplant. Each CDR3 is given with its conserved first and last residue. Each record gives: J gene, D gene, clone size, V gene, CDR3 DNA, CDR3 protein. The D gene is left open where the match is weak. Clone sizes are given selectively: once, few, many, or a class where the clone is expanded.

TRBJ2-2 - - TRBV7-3 TGTGCCAGCAGCTTCACTGGCCTAGCCGGGGAGCTGTTTTTT CASSFTGLAGELFF
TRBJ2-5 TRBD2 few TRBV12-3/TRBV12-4 TGTGCCAGCAGTCCCCGGGAGGGGGGTTTATGGGAGACCCAGTACTTC CASSPREGGLWETQYF
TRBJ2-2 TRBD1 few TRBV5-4 TGTGCCAGCAGCTTGGTTGTGAGTAGACAGGGCCTGCGATACACCGGGGAGCTGTTTTTT CASSLVVSRQGLRYTGELFF
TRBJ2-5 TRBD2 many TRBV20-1 TGCAGTGCTAGTAGTGCGGGAGTTTCATGGGAGACCCAGTACTTC CSASSAGVSWETQYF
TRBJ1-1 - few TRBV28 TGTGCCAGCACCCTAGGGGTTTGGAACACTGAAGCTTTCTTT CASTLGVWNTEAFF
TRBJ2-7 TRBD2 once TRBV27 TGTGCCAGCAGTGGGGGACTAGCCCTCCCCTACGAGCAGTACTTC CASSGGLALPYEQYF
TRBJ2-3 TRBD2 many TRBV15 TGTGCCACCAGCGTCCATAGCGGGCCTACGCAGTATTTT CATSVHSGPTQYF
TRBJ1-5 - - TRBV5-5 TGTGCCAGCAGCCTGGTGGTCGGGAGCATTCACCCCCAGCATTTT CASSLVVGSIHPQHF
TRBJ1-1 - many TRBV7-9 TGTGCCAGCAGCTCTTGGGACACAGGTACCGCTGAAGCTTTCTTT CASSSWDTGTAEAFF
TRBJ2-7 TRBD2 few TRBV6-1 TGTGCCAGCAGTAAACTAGCGGGAGGGCCCGAGCAGTACTTC CASSKLAGGPEQYF
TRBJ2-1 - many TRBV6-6 TGTGCCAGCAGTTACTATCAGGGCGAGGTCTTC CASSYYQGEVF